The 3 T cell receptor beta chains given below trace back to one sample, sequenced in a study of neurological immune-mediated disorders. From the 5' RACE reads, TCRdb called clonotypes with MiXCR, one entry per CDR3 protein. The sample consists of about 65,000 distinct CDR3 sequences, over 4% of them appearing once. Sequencing was performed on PBMCs. These TCRs come from a man in his forties or fifties with multiple sclerosis.

This chain uses TRBV4-1 with TRBJ1-5; perhaps TRBD1 as D (5 bases). This CDR3 has 16 residues. V lost 0 bases and J 4 bases, leaving 13 bases between the germline ends. Germline assignment: CDR1 MGHRA and CDR2 YSYEKL. The CDR3 reads CASSQDWRGRNQPQHF. The CDR3 nucleotides are TGCGCCAGCAGCCAAGATTGGAGGGGAAGAAATCAGCCCCAGCATTTT.

CDR3 in DNA: TGCAGTGCTAGCTGGCTAGCGGGGCAAGAGACCCAGTACTTC. Translating it yields CSASWLAGQETQYF. The V gene is TRBV20-1, the J gene TRBJ2-5; TRBD2 matches 9 bases. V shed 3 bases and J 2 bases; nucleotides not matched to a gene: 4. The length of the CDR3 is 14 residues. Germline CDR1 and CDR2: DFQATT and SNEGSKA (reference sequence).

This clonotype showed up many times. This chain links TRBV12-3 or TRBV12-4 with TRBJ2-5, with D unclear. Trimming took 3 bases from V and 5 from J, leaving 10 bases between them. The CDR3 sequence is 13 residues long. The CDR3 DNA is TGTGCCAGCAGTTTTGTTTTTTCGGAGACCCAGTACTTC. Its translation is CASSFVFSETQYF.